Given below is one T cell receptor beta chain in context. No antigen is known for it. The data belong to a study of PD-1 blockade in classical Hodgkin lymphoma. Study-wide points: Baseline TCR diversity was reportedly lower in newly diagnosed patients than in healthy donors. It was reported as lower still in relapsed/refractory patients. Newly diagnosed patients had diversity similar to the baseline diversity of complete responders.

The V and J ends lost 4 bases and 0 bases respectively, with 8 bases between them. The CDR3 contains 13 residues. Germline CDR1 reads SGHKS; CDR2 reads YYEKEE (reference sequence). No patient escaped relapse after autologous stem cell transplantation, and brentuximab vedotin exposure varied. Sequencing used immunoSEQ multiplex PCR; TCRdb keeps in-frame clones, though not all of them. The sample holds over 3,500 clones, around three fifths seen once. This chain connects TRBV5-5 to TRBJ2-7; D is perhaps TRBD2 (6 bases). This receptor was obtained from a human donor with classical Hodgkin lymphoma. Sequencing used peripheral blood mononuclear cells (PBMCs), obtained at baseline. The CDR3 DNA reads TGTGCCAGCAGCCACGGGAGCTCCTACGAGCAGTACTTC. Translated: CASSHGSSYEQYF.